This entry features one T cell receptor beta chain sequence. These data are taken from a study of blood T cell repertoires in COVID-19. Losses at the gene ends were 5 bases for V and 12 bases for J; bases not matched to a gene: 16. This CDR3 is built from 14 residues. Germline-derived CDR1 and CDR2 are SQVTM and ANQGSEA. Seattle researchers signed up patients amid active infection and tracked them longitudinally. Libraries were prepared by immunoSEQ multiplex PCR; TCRdb keeps only in-frame clonotypes and omits some of them. The repertoire holds a few hundred thousand clones, with around 90% as singletons.

The specimen was peripheral blood. This clonotype was sampled from a woman younger than 45 with COVID-19, enrolled during active disease. The V gene is TRBV29-1, the J gene TRBJ2-1, with 7 bases fitting TRBD2. The CDR3 coding sequence is TGCAGCGTTTTCTCAAGGGAGGGGCGAGGAAGGCAGTTCTTC. It translates to CSVFSREGRGRQFF.